Below are 5 T cell receptor beta chains sequenced from a single sample in a study of a mutant IDH1 vaccine in newly diagnosed glioma (dated by TCRdb to the early 2020s). This specimen's time point label, per the study, means: week 11, during vaccination. Every vaccine dose consisted of 300 ug of a 20-mer mutant IDH1 peptide in Montanide, administered subcutaneously together with topical imiquimod. No antigen is known for these receptors. Library preparation was by the immunoSEQ multiplex PCR assay. Sourced from immuneACCESS, this table was stored by TCRdb with only in-frame sequences that have V and J called. A share of the clones is absent; for the studies checked, an unresolved V gene accounts for under half, and the remainder has no known explanation. This sample holds tens of thousands of clones; around 73% were observed only once. Of the sample, more than 7.5% falls within the top ten clones.

The sample was PBMCs, taken from a glioma patient whose treatment included an IDH1 peptide vaccine. All receptors derive from a woman under 30 with glioma.

This clone was seen more than once but under ten times. The V gene is TRBV7-2, the J gene TRBJ1-1; D is possibly TRBD1 (5 bases). V shed 4 bases and J shed 4 bases, with 10 bases lying between them. This CDR3 contains 13 residues. Germline CDR1 is SGHTA and CDR2 is FQGNSA. CDR3 sequence reads: CASSSPGTTEAFF. The CDR3 DNA reads as TGTGCCAGCAGCTCCCCGGGGACCACTGAAGCTTTCTTT.

This rearrangement joins TRBV2 to TRBJ2-7; D is unclear. The CDR3 contains 13 residues. With 7 bases removed from V and 2 bases from J, the gap between germline ends came to 12 bases. Germline-derived CDR1 and CDR2 are SNHLY and FYNNEI. CDR3 sequence reads: CASTPYRAYEQYF. In nucleotides, the CDR3 is TGTGCCAGCACACCGTACCGGGCCTACGAGCAGTACTTC.

The DNA of the CDR3 is TGTGCCAGCAGCACGCCCGTAGGCGAGCAGTACTTC. The encoded protein is CASSTPVGEQYF. The chain joins TRBV5-6 to TRBJ2-7; D gene uncertain. The germline CDR1 and CDR2 sequences are SGHDT and YYEEEE. The CDR3 has 12 residues. V was pared by 4 bases and J by 6 bases, with 11 bases between.

The gene calls are TRBV7-9 and TRBJ1-4, with D uncertain. CDR1 is SEHNR, CDR2 FQNEAQ, per germline (reference sequence). Deletions cut 2 bases from V and 7 bases from J, with 5 bases between. This CDR3 comprises 12 residues. The CDR3 here is CASSLYAEKLFF. In DNA form, the CDR3 reads TGTGCCAGCAGCTTATATGCTGAAAAACTGTTTTTT.

A note on this clone: This CDR3 is also generated by other DNA sequences in the sample. The J gene is TRBJ2-5, the V gene TRBV6-5; TRBD2 agrees at 8 bases. Losses at the gene ends were 5 bases for V and 1 base for J; bases not matched to a gene: 6. CDR1 MNHEY and CDR2 SVGAGI come from the germline V gene. The length of the CDR3 is 15 residues. The CDR3 DNA reads as TGTGCCAGCAGTAGTCTTGCGGGGGGCCAAGAGACCCAGTACTTC. It encodes CASSSLAGGQETQYF.